The 25 T cell receptor beta chains below were found in one sample sequenced in a study of spatial heterogeneity in lung cancer. Study results and limitations: Intratumoral expanded alpha and beta TCR counts were found to track tumor mutation counts.

TCRdb re-called the 5' RACE reads with MiXCR, one entry per CDR3 protein. Of some 840 distinct CDR3 sequences in the sample, 6.5% to 7.5% were seen once. Their cognate antigens are unknown. Noted time point: sample taken at primary tumor resection. The source was lung tumor tissue, collected at surgery. These receptors were collected from a female donor with early-stage non-small cell lung cancer.

Within the sample, this clonotype is large (0.1 to 1%). The V and J genes are TRBV24-1 and TRBJ1-1, with a weak D call TRBD1 (5 bases). The CDR3 runs to 15 residues. Germline CDR1 is KGHDR and CDR2 is SFDVKD. V lost 5 bases to trimming and J lost 1 base, with 13 bases between them. CDR3 sequence: CATSGPGASNTEAFF. Written as DNA, the CDR3 is TGTGCCACCAGTGGTCCCGGGGCCTCGAACACTGAAGCTTTCTTT.

By share, this clonotype ranks as medium-sized. The rearrangement joins TRBV29-1 to TRBJ2-5, with 7 positions matching TRBD1. V gave up 7 bases and J gave up 1 base; unmatched junction bases: 3. The CDR3 has 12 residues. Germline V CDR1 and CDR2: SQVTM, ANQGSEA. CDR3 bases: TGCAGCGCTTCAGGGGGCCAAGAGACCCAGTACTTC. Protein sequence: CSASGGQETQYF.

This clonotype is classed as large. The rearrangement uses TRBV11-2 and TRBJ2-7; D gene ambiguous. This CDR3 comprises 11 residues. Trimming cost V 3 bases and J 8 bases, with 8 bases left between them. Germline V gene data show CDR1 as SGHAT and CDR2 as FQNNGV. CDR3 in DNA: TGTGCCAGCAGCTTGTACACCCAGCAGTACTTC. This translates into CASSLYTQQYF.

This clonotype is judged medium-sized. The chain combines TRBV5-1 with TRBJ2-1; D possibly corresponds to TRBD2 (6 bases). This CDR3 region has 16 residues. Trimming removed 5 bases from V and 2 bases from J, with 17 bases in between. Germline V gene lookup returns CDR1 SGHRS and CDR2 YFSETQ. The CDR3 here is CASSYSGVLTYNEQFF. The CDR3, as DNA: TGCGCCAGCAGTTACTCGGGAGTCCTGACCTACAATGAGCAGTTCTTC.

The V call is TRBV20-1, the J call TRBJ1-5; D is ambiguous. The CDR3 is 12 amino acids. The ends were cut back, 4 bases at V and 4 bases at J, with 8 bases in the middle. Germline CDR1 reads DFQATT; CDR2 reads SNEGSKA (reference sequence). CDR3 coding DNA: TGCAGTGCTACCGGACGGAATCAGCCCCAGCATTTT. Translated, it gives CSATGRNQPQHF.

The chain combines TRBV20-1 with TRBJ2-1, with TRBD2 identical over 13 bases. The length of the CDR3 is 12 residues. Germline CDR1 is DFQATT and CDR2 is SNEGSKA (reference sequence). Trimming at V came to 6 bases and at J to 8 bases, leaving 1 base not matched to a gene. The CDR3 DNA sequence: TGCAGTGCCGGACTAGCGGGGGATGAGCAGTTCTTC. Translation gives CSAGLAGDEQFF.

By frequency in the sample, this clonotype is medium-sized. The chain recombines TRBV27 with TRBJ2-7, with D perhaps matching TRBD1 (6 bases). This CDR3 region has 13 residues. Germline assignment: CDR1 MNHEY and CDR2 SMNVEV (reference sequence). The V end was cut by 6 bases, the J end by 0 bases, with 9 bases between. The CDR3 DNA reads as TGTGCCAGCAGCCTACAGGGCTCCTACGAGCAGTACTTC. This gives the protein CASSLQGSYEQYF.

In this sample, this clonotype is medium-sized. CDR3 loop: CAWSVRGTGGEKLFF. Here the CDR3 DNA reads TGTGCCTGGAGTGTACGAGGGACAGGTGGTGAAAAACTGTTTTTT. This rearrangement joins TRBV30 to TRBJ1-4; 8 bases line up with TRBD1. The length of the CDR3 is 15 residues. The junction had 7 bases not matched to a gene; V was cut back by 0 bases and J by 7 bases. Germline CDR1 reads GTSNPN; CDR2 reads SVGIG (reference sequence). The entire variable domain, with the rest obtained from reference TRBV30 and TRBJ1-4, is as follows: SQTIHQWPATLVQPVGSPLSLECTVEGTSNPNLYWYRQAAGRGLQLLFYSVGIGQISSEVPQNLSASRPQDRQFILSSKKLLLSDSGFYLCAWSVRGTGGEKLFFGSGTQLSVL.

In its sample, this clonotype is medium-sized. The rearrangement joins TRBV6-6 to TRBJ2-1; D uncertain. The V end was cut by 6 bases, the J end by 9 bases, with 9 bases between. Germline CDR1 MNHNY, CDR2 SVGAGI (reference sequence). The CDR3 extends over 11 amino acids. CDR3 loop: CASSPKSEQFF. The CDR3 region has the DNA TGTGCCAGCAGCCCTAAAAGTGAGCAGTTCTTC.

This clonotype ranks as large. The CDR3, as DNA: TGTGCCAGCAGCCCGGGACCGAACTACGAGCAGTACTTC. Translation: CASSPGPNYEQYF. This rearrangement joins TRBV7-6 to TRBJ2-7; D tentatively reads TRBD1 or TRBD2 (5 bases each). The length of the CDR3 is 13 residues. The ends were cut back, 5 bases at V and 3 bases at J, with 11 bases in the middle. From germline, CDR1 is SGHVS and CDR2 FNYEAQ.

This clonotype is labeled as medium-sized. The chain joins TRBV20-1 to TRBJ2-6; 12 bases are shared with TRBD2. J was trimmed by 1 base and V by 6 bases; bases with no gene match: 4. The germline V gene has CDR1 DFQATT and CDR2 SNEGSKA (reference sequence). CDR3 length: 16 amino acids. This CDR3 reads CSARTSGVSGANVLTF. In DNA form, the CDR3 reads TGCAGTGCCAGGACTAGCGGGGTATCTGGGGCCAACGTCCTGACTTTC.

This clonotype was detected only a few times. The CDR3 DNA reads TGTGCCAGCAGCTTAGGTGGTGGCCTTGGTCCGGGCGGAGAAAAACTGTTTTTT. Residues: CASSLGGGLGPGGEKLFF. This chain connects TRBV11-2 to TRBJ1-4; no clear D gene. Trimming removed 1 base from V and 8 bases from J, with 23 bases in between. CDR3 size: 18 residues. Germline CDR1 SGHAT, CDR2 FQNNGV.

This clonotype is medium-sized. This may be a read error: a much more frequent sequence differs by one nucleotide. The rearrangement links TRBV2 to TRBJ1-6; no reliable D call. The CDR3 contains 14 residues. Trimming removed 11 bases at V and 7 bases at J, with 18 bases between. The V gene's germline CDR1 is SNHLY and CDR2 FYNNEI. The CDR3 DNA reads TGTGCCCGAACACGGGGATCGCACAATTCACCCCTCCACTTT. Protein product: CARTRGSHNSPLHF.

V is TRBV3-1 and J is TRBJ2-5; TRBD2 matches 14 bases. V shed 4 bases, J shed 5 bases, and the junction held 3 bases outside the gene matches. The CDR3 is made up of 15 amino acids. Germline values: CDR1 LGHDT, CDR2 YNNKEL (reference sequence). The CDR3 region is CASSPTSGGVETQYF. Written as DNA, the CDR3 is TGTGCCAGCAGCCCGACTAGCGGGGGGGTCGAGACCCAGTACTTC.

By sample fraction, this clonotype is large (0.1 to 1%). The chain couples TRBV12-3 or TRBV12-4 to TRBJ1-2; D is undetermined. V gave up 3 bases and J gave up 4 bases, with 9 bases separating them. The CDR3 runs to 13 residues. The CDR3 region has the DNA TGTGCCAGCAGTTTTTCGGGAATCTATGGCTACACCTTC. It specifies CASSFSGIYGYTF.

This clonotype is labeled large (0.1 to 1%). The chain links TRBV4-2 to TRBJ2-2, with 8 positions matching TRBD1. Germline V gene lookup returns CDR1 LGHNA and CDR2 YNFKEQ. Trimming at V came to 4 bases and at J to 0 bases, leaving 7 bases not matched to a gene. This CDR3 has 17 residues. The CDR3 protein is CASSRRAGQANTGELFF. Written as DNA, the CDR3 is TGTGCCAGCAGCCGAAGGGCGGGACAGGCGAACACCGGGGAGCTGTTTTTT.

This clonotype is large by share. The chain is built from TRBV6-5 and TRBJ2-5; TRBD2 aligns across 11 bases. The trim removed 6 bases at V and 3 bases at J, leaving 3 bases unmatched. The CDR3 is made up of 14 amino acids. The germline gives CDR1 MNHEY, CDR2 SVGAGI. Written as DNA, the CDR3 is TGTGCCAGCAGGCCGGGACTAGCGGAAGAGACCCAGTACTTC. Its protein product is CASRPGLAEETQYF.

This clonotype is labeled as medium-sized. CDR3 nucleotides: TGTGCCAGCAGTTACTACGGGACAGGGGGTGAAAAACTGTTTTTT. Its protein is CASSYYGTGGEKLFF. The rearrangement links TRBV6-2 or TRBV6-3 to TRBJ1-4; 11 bases are a match to TRBD1. Per the germline V gene, CDR1 is MNHEY and CDR2 is SVGEGT. This CDR3 contains 15 residues. V was pared by 1 base and J by 7 bases, with 2 bases of the junction left unmatched.

The V gene is TRBV7-9, the J gene TRBJ2-1; TRBD1 is a possible D gene (5 bases). The CDR3 is 13 residues long. Trimming took 2 bases from V and 10 from J, leaving 12 bases between them. Germline V gene sequence: CDR1 SEHNR, CDR2 FQNEAQ (reference sequence). CDR3 region: CASSLTQGAEQFF. The CDR3 DNA reads as TGTGCCAGCAGCTTAACCCAGGGTGCAGAGCAGTTCTTC.

By share, this clonotype ranks as medium-sized (0.01 to 0.1%). The gene calls are TRBV5-4 and TRBJ2-3; D may be TRBD2 (5 bases). CDR1 and CDR2 from the germline V gene are SGHNT and YYREEE (reference sequence). The V end lost 7 bases, the J end lost 0 bases, and 9 bases lay between the germline ends. This CDR3 region has 13 residues. The CDR3 nucleotides are TGTGCCAGCGCGGAGGCTAGCACAGATACGCAGTATTTT. This sequence encodes CASAEASTDTQYF.

This clonotype was recorded a few times. The rearrangement joins TRBV9 to TRBJ2-3, with no clear D. Germline V gives CDR1 SGDLS, CDR2 YYNGEE. V lost 0 bases, J lost 0 bases, and 8 bases lay in between. The CDR3 is 15 residues long. CDR3 amino acids: CASSVGHGSTDTQYF. For the CDR3, the DNA is TGTGCCAGCAGCGTAGGACACGGGAGCACAGATACGCAGTATTTT.

CDR3 DNA: TGTGCCAGCAGCTTCGTGAACACTGAAGCTTTCTTT. It translates to CASSFVNTEAFF. The chain recombines TRBV11-2 with TRBJ1-1; D is unclear. CDR3 length: 12 amino acids. In germline, CDR1 is SGHAT, CDR2 FQNNGV. V lost 3 bases and J lost 0, with 2 bases in between.

In this sample, this clonotype turned up a few times. The rearrangement links TRBV6-1 to TRBJ1-2; 7 nucleotides align to TRBD1. V lost 2 bases and J lost 8; bases outside the gene matches: 23. Germline V gene data show CDR1 as MNHNS and CDR2 as SASEGT. CDR3 length equals 19 residues. The CDR3 loop is CASSETLLETRGSHRGYTF. The DNA for the CDR3 is TGTGCCAGCAGTGAAACTCTTTTGGAGACCAGGGGGTCCCACCGAGGCTACACCTTC.

This sequence joins TRBV14 and TRBJ2-3; TRBD2 aligns across 9 bases. Germline V CDR1 and CDR2: SGHDN, FVKESK. This CDR3 is built from 18 residues. With V trimmed by 0 bases and J by 3 bases, 10 bases remained unmatched. The CDR3 DNA follows: TGTGCCAGCAGCCAAGATTACATAGGCGGGGGGGCGACAGATACGCAGTATTTT. Amino acid sequence: CASSQDYIGGGATDTQYF.

This clonotype occurred many times. The chain carries TRBV5-1 and TRBJ2-1, with 12 bases lining up with TRBD1. V lost 4 bases and J lost 12; bases outside the gene matches: 14. Germline V lookup: CDR1 SGHRS, CDR2 YFSETQ. The CDR3 consists of 16 residues. Here the CDR3 DNA reads TGCGCCAGCAGCGAATTAACCGGGACAGGGGGCGCGGGGCAGTTCTTC. Protein product: CASSELTGTGGAGQFF.